A single sample gave rise to the 8 T cell receptor beta chains below, sequenced in a study of blood T cell repertoires in COVID-19. Measured with immunoSEQ multiplex PCR; TCRdb has only the in-frame clones, and not every one. The sample holds fewer than 200,000 clones, 78% seen once. Sequencing input: PBMCs or T cells enriched from blood (not recorded which). The source is a woman aged 50 to 60 who had recovered from COVID-19.

The CDR3 DNA follows: TGTGCCAGCAGTCCGCAGGGGGCGCGGAACTACGAGCAGTACTTC. Its protein is CASSPQGARNYEQYF. This rearrangement joins TRBV28 to TRBJ2-7; 8 bases map to TRBD1. CDR3 size: 15 residues. V shed 5 bases and J 3 bases; nucleotides not matched to a gene: 9. Germline lookup yields CDR1 MDHEN and CDR2 SYDVKM. Complete variable domain (other parts from reference TRBV28 and TRBJ2-7): DVKVTQSSRYLVKRTGEKVFLECVQDMDHENMFWYRQDPGLGLRLIYFSYDVKMKEKGDIPEGYSVSREKKERFSLILESASTNQTSMYLCASSPQGARNYEQYFGPGTRLTVT.

A few counts support this clone. The chain uses TRBV6-4 and TRBJ1-5, with TRBD1 matching over 7 bases. CDR1 and CDR2 (germline): MRHNA, SNTAGT. V dropped 2 bases and J dropped 5; count of bases not matched to a gene: 15. There are 18 residues in the CDR3. The CDR3 nucleotides are TGTGCCAGCAGTGACCTAGGACAGGACCCTAATATTTATCAGCCCCAGCATTTT. It encodes CASSDLGQDPNIYQPQHF.

This chain joins TRBV19 and TRBJ1-5, with a weak D call TRBD1 (5 bases). With 8 bases removed from V and 5 bases from J, the gap between germline ends came to 13 bases. Germline values: CDR1 LNHDA, CDR2 SQIVND (reference sequence). The CDR3 loop spans 13 amino acids. CDR3 sequence (DNA): TGTGCCAGTTGGGGCAGGCGAGATCAGCCCCAGCATTTT. This sequence encodes CASWGRRDQPQHF.

The J gene is TRBJ1-4, the V gene TRBV5-4, with D maybe TRBD1 (6 bases). With 2 bases removed from V and 7 bases from J, the gap between germline ends came to 12 bases. From germline, CDR1 is SGHNT and CDR2 YYREEE (reference sequence). The CDR3 sequence is 14 residues long. CDR3 nucleotide sequence: TGTGCCAGCAGCTTCCTGGGGGCAAGTGAAAAACTGTTTTTT. Its translation: CASSFLGASEKLFF.

The chain couples TRBV7-9 to TRBJ1-3; 10 bases align to TRBD1. V lost 2 bases to trimming and J lost 2 bases; unmatched junction nucleotides: 3. Germline CDR1 SEHNR, CDR2 FQNEAQ (reference sequence). This CDR3 is built from 16 residues. The CDR3 region is CASSLLGQGTGNTIYF. CDR3 DNA sequence: TGTGCCAGCAGCTTACTGGGACAGGGGACTGGAAACACCATATATTTT.

The CDR3 DNA reads TGTGCCAGCAGCTTATCGACGGGACAGGGCGGGTATGGCTACACCTTC. The encoded protein is CASSLSTGQGGYGYTF. The chain uses TRBV7-9 and TRBJ1-2; TRBD1 matches 9 bases. V gave up 2 bases and J gave up 5 bases; unmatched junction bases: 9. The CDR3 covers 16 residues. CDR1 and CDR2 (germline): SEHNR, FQNEAQ (reference sequence).

This clone has only one observation. The rearrangement links TRBV19 to TRBJ2-2; 11 bases are a match to TRBD2. Unmatched junction bases numbered 14, after V lost 5 bases and J lost 0 bases. CDR3 size: 20 residues. The germline gives CDR1 LNHDA, CDR2 SQIVND (reference sequence). The CDR3 coding sequence is TGTGCCAGTAGTCTCCGAGGGATGGGACTAGCGGTATCGAACACCGGGGAGCTGTTTTTT. Translation: CASSLRGMGLAVSNTGELFF.

The chain links TRBV19 to TRBJ2-7, with D possibly matching TRBD2 (5 bases). Germline V CDR1 and CDR2: LNHDA, SQIVND (reference sequence). V was pared by 3 bases and J by 0 bases, with 9 bases between. CDR3 length: 14 residues. The CDR3 spells CASSMHRDSYEQYF. The CDR3, as DNA: TGTGCCAGTAGTATGCACCGGGACTCCTACGAGCAGTACTTC. Filled out from reference TRBV19 and TRBJ2-7, the complete variable domain reads DGGITQSPKYLFRKEGQNVTLSCEQNLNHDAMYWYRQDPGQGLRLIYYSQIVNDFQKGDIAEGYSVSREKKESFPLTVTSAQKNPTAFYLCASSMHRDSYEQYFGPGTRLTVT.